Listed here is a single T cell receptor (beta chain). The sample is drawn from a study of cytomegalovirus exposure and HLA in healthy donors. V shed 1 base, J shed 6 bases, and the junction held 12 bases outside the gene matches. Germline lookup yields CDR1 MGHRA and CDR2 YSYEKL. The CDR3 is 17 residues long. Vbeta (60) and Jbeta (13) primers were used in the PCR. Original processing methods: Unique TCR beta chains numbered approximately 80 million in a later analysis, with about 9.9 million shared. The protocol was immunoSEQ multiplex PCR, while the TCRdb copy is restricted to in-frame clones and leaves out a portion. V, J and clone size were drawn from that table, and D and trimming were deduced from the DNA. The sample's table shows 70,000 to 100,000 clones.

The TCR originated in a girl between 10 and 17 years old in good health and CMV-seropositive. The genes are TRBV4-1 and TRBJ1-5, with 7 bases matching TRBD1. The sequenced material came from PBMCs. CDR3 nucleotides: TGCGCCAGCAGCCAAGTAGGAGGGAATACAGGGGTTCAGCCCCAGCATTTT. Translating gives CASSQVGGNTGVQPQHF.